This is a list of T cell receptor beta chains from one sample in a study of blood T cells in healthy people across ages. Via MiXCR, TCRdb re-called the 5' RACE reads, giving one row per CDR3 protein. This table holds fewer than 600,000 distinct CDR3 sequences, roughly a quarter found once. This sample also belongs to another study, concerning T cells of mothers and their children.

Sequencing input: blood. The receptors shown here come from a boy aged 2 to 10 in good health. Each CDR3 is given with its conserved first and last residue. A D gene is named only where the DNA matches it firmly. Some rows mark clone size as missing; the rest say once, few, many or name a class of expanded clone.

TRBV30	few	-	TRBJ2-7	CAWSASGNEQYF	TGTGCCTGGAGTGCGTCAGGGAACGAGCAGTACTTC
TRBV4-1	-	-	TRBJ2-3	CASSLQGIERDLQDTQYF	TGCGCCAGCAGCCTCCAGGGGATAGAGCGGGACTTGCAGGATACGCAGTATTTT
TRBV20-1	few	-	TRBJ2-1	CSAREGAHNEQFF	TGCAGTGCCAGAGAAGGGGCGCACAATGAGCAGTTCTTC
TRBV20-1	many	-	TRBJ1-4	CSARAGGDEKLFF	TGCAGTGCTAGAGCTGGGGGCGATGAAAAACTGTTTTTT
TRBV12-3/TRBV12-4	few	-	TRBJ2-3	CASSFRGRLGQTSTDTQYF	TGTGCCAGCAGTTTCAGGGGGAGGCTAGGACAAACTAGCACAGATACGCAGTATTTT
TRBV6-2/TRBV6-3	-	-	TRBJ2-7	CASSLSGGPAEQYF	TGTGCCAGCAGCCTGTCCGGGGGTCCCGCCGAGCAGTACTTC
TRBV7-9	-	-	TRBJ1-1	CATSQGMNTEAFF	TGTGCCACCTCCCAGGGGATGAACACTGAAGCTTTCTTT
TRBV5-5	few	TRBD1	TRBJ2-7	CASSLGMSGGEQYF	TGTGCCAGCAGCTTGGGGATGTCAGGGGGCGAGCAGTACTTC
TRBV18	-	-	TRBJ2-7	CASSPGRVAYEQYF	TGTGCCAGCTCACCCGGCAGGGTGGCCTACGAGCAGTACTTC
TRBV6-2/TRBV6-3	-	-	TRBJ1-3	CASSYSVPARESGNTIYF	TGTGCCAGCAGTTACTCGGTGCCCGCCAGGGAGTCTGGAAACACCATATATTTT
TRBV6-1	-	-	TRBJ2-7	CASKGFGDEQYF	TGTGCCAGCAAAGGCTTCGGGGACGAGCAGTACTTC
TRBV4-1	-	TRBD2	TRBJ2-5	CASSPTSGSYETQYF	TGCGCCAGCAGCCCTACTAGCGGGAGTTATGAGACCCAGTACTTC
TRBV5-1	-	-	TRBJ1-1	CASCWVGGTEAFF	TGCGCCAGCTGTTGGGTCGGGGGGACTGAAGCTTTCTTT
TRBV18	-	-	TRBJ2-5	CASSPLQGRGETQYF	TGTGCCAGCTCACCCCTACAGGGTCGAGGAGAGACCCAGTACTTC
TRBV4-1	-	-	TRBJ1-4	CASSRDLPPGAEKLFF	TGCGCCAGCAGCCGGGATCTTCCGCCGGGGGCGGAAAAACTGTTTTTT
TRBV12-3/TRBV12-4	-	-	TRBJ2-5	CASTFQGVGTQYF	TGTGCCAGCACCTTTCAAGGGGTCGGGACCCAGTACTTC
TRBV9	-	-	TRBJ2-1	CASSSRLGSYNEQFF	TGTGCCAGCAGCTCCCGACTAGGCTCCTACAATGAGCAGTTCTTC
TRBV25-1	few	TRBD1	TRBJ2-4	CASSGGQGGPKNIQYF	TGTGCCAGCAGTGGGGGACAGGGAGGGCCCAAAAACATTCAGTACTTC
TRBV14	-	-	TRBJ2-1	CASSLGHPYNEQFF	TGTGCCAGCAGCCTTGGCCACCCCTACAATGAGCAGTTCTTC
TRBV6-4	-	-	TRBJ1-6	CASSDRIGGTPLHF	TGTGCCAGCAGTGACCGAATAGGCGGGACACCCCTCCACTTT
TRBV9	once	-	TRBJ2-5	CASSVAPSGHPETQYF	TGTGCCAGCAGCGTAGCTCCCTCGGGTCATCCGGAGACCCAGTACTTC
TRBV5-1	-	TRBD2	TRBJ2-5	CASSSGLAEKETQYF	TGCGCCAGCAGCTCGGGACTAGCGGAAAAGGAGACCCAGTACTTC
TRBV3-1	-	TRBD2	TRBJ2-1	CASSQGLAGASSYNEQFF	TGTGCCAGCAGCCAAGGACTAGCGGGGGCAAGCTCCTACAATGAGCAGTTCTTC
TRBV20-1	-	-	TRBJ1-6	CSARGIGWGANSPLHF	TGCAGTGCTAGGGGGATTGGATGGGGGGCTAATTCACCCCTCCACTTT
TRBV10-3	-	TRBD2	TRBJ2-2	CAISSGLAGDTGELFF	TGTGCCATCAGTTCCGGACTAGCGGGGGACACCGGGGAGCTGTTTTTT
TRBV5-1	-	-	TRBJ2-7	CASSPSGESYEQYF	TGCGCCAGCAGCCCGTCCGGGGAATCCTACGAGCAGTACTTC
TRBV7-9	-	-	TRBJ2-7	CASSLALPNEQYF	TGTGCCAGCAGCTTAGCGCTGCCGAACGAGCAGTACTTC
TRBV3-1	-	-	TRBJ1-4	CASSQAHGNEKLFF	TGTGCCAGCAGCCAAGCACACGGTAATGAAAAACTGTTTTTT
TRBV3-1	few	-	TRBJ2-2	CASSVPGKDTGELFF	TGTGCCAGCAGCGTACCAGGGAAGGACACCGGGGAGCTGTTTTTT
TRBV20-1	few	TRBD1	TRBJ2-7	CSVTGTGRAYEQYF	TGCAGTGTTACCGGGACAGGGAGGGCCTACGAGCAGTACTTC
TRBV4-1	few	TRBD1	TRBJ1-1	CASSQRTGRTEAFF	TGCGCCAGCAGCCAACGGACAGGGAGAACTGAAGCTTTCTTT
TRBV6-6	-	-	TRBJ2-1	CAVRDLNNEQFF	TGTGCCGTTCGGGACCTAAACAATGAGCAGTTCTTC
TRBV7-3	-	-	TRBJ1-2	CASSLGQQSYGYTF	TGTGCCAGCAGCCTCGGACAGCAGAGCTATGGCTACACCTTC
TRBV7-2	-	-	TRBJ1-5	CASSTQPSNQPQHF	TGTGCCAGCAGCACCCAACCTAGCAATCAGCCCCAGCATTTT
TRBV10-3	few	-	TRBJ1-1	CAIRQGLNTEAFF	TGTGCCATCAGACAGGGACTGAACACTGAAGCTTTCTTT
TRBV6-1	few	TRBD1	TRBJ1-2	CASSEATGTGLF	TGTGCCAGCAGTGAAGCCACCGGGACAGGGCTCTTC